This T cell receptor (beta chain) was sequenced for a study of blood T cell repertoires in COVID-19. Across the study: Samples taken during acute and convalescent COVID-19 were collected in the United States, Italy and Spain. T cells, B-cell-depleted T cells, or PBMCs supplied cDNA or gDNA.

The authors' processing: The assay estimated nucleated cells by amplifying reference gene primers. Using immunoSEQ multiplex PCR, the repertoire was profiled, and TCRdb retains in-frame clones only, with some absent. Clonal size and the V and J genes are those of that table, whereas D and trimming came from the DNA. The table includes about 76,000 clones, around 88% detected once. CDR3 size: 17 residues. Germline V gene lookup returns CDR1 SGHRS and CDR2 YFSETQ. The ends were cut back, 5 bases at V and 7 bases at J, with 22 bases in the middle. The TCR comes from a human donor in a cohort sampled during active COVID-19. The chain recombines TRBV5-1 with TRBJ1-6, with D tentatively TRBD1 (5 bases). The source material was peripheral blood. CDR3 in amino acids: CASSQQPARGINSPLHF. The CDR3 bases are TGCGCCAGCAGTCAACAACCGGCCCGGGGGATCAATTCACCCCTCCACTTT.